A single sample gave rise to the 4 T cell receptor beta chains below, sequenced in a study of blood T cell repertoires in COVID-19. Libraries were prepared by immunoSEQ multiplex PCR; TCRdb keeps only in-frame clonotypes and omits some of them. The sample carries approximately 150,000 clones, about 87% recorded once. Sequencing input: peripheral blood. The receptors were gathered from a woman aged 60-75 years who had recovered from COVID-19.

This clone was detected only once. CDR3 in amino acids: CASSIGARRSTIYF. Here the CDR3 DNA reads TGTGCCAGTAGTATCGGAGCACGGCGAAGCACCATATATTTT. The chain couples TRBV19 to TRBJ1-3; D remains ambiguous. In germline, CDR1 is LNHDA, CDR2 SQIVND (reference sequence). The V gene lost 3 bases and the J gene lost 9 bases, with 15 bases spanning the gap. The CDR3 consists of 14 residues.

The chain links TRBV11-2 to TRBJ2-3; 12 bases are shared with TRBD2. The V gene end was trimmed by 3 bases and the J gene end by 5 bases; junction bases not matched to a gene: 12. The CDR3 is made up of 18 amino acids. The germline CDR1 and CDR2 sequences are SGHAT and FQNNGV. The CDR3 loop reads CASSFKGRLAGVGDTQYF. The CDR3 DNA follows: TGTGCCAGCAGCTTCAAGGGGCGACTAGCGGGGGTTGGAGATACGCAGTATTTT.

This clone has a handful of counts. The chain joins TRBV24-1 to TRBJ2-1; 11 nucleotides align to TRBD2. Per germline, CDR1 KGHDR and CDR2 SFDVKD. The V and J ends lost 1 base and 4 bases, in that order; junction bases with no gene match: 5. This CDR3 has 17 amino acids. In DNA form, the CDR3 reads TGTGCCACCAGTGATTTTACCGGGACTAGCGGTTACAATGAGCAGTTCTTC. This translates into CATSDFTGTSGYNEQFF.

This clone is a singleton in its sample. The CDR3 DNA reads TGTGCCAGCAGCCCCTACAGGGGCACTGAAGCTTTCTTT. It encodes CASSPYRGTEAFF. The V and J genes are TRBV12-3 or TRBV12-4 and TRBJ1-1, with 7 nucleotides matching TRBD1. Unmatched junction bases numbered 5, after V lost 6 bases and J lost 4 bases. The CDR3 runs to 13 residues.